This T cell receptor beta chain was identified in a study of blood T cell repertoires in COVID-19. In the authors' methods: Using reference gene primer amplification, nucleated cell counts were estimated. Data came from immunoSEQ multiplex PCR; TCRdb stores just in-frame clones and leaves some out. V and J calls and clone size are as listed in that table; D and trimming were resolved from the DNA. The sample carries 160,000 or so clones, 70% to 85% recorded once. Clinical history reported by participants formed the basis on which cohorts were assigned. Trimming pared 9 bases from V and 0 bases from J, leaving 14 bases between. The CDR3 totals 14 residues. CDR1 and CDR2 from the germline V gene are MNHEY and SVGAGI.

The origin of this receptor is a man aged 50 or older who had recovered from COVID-19. The chain combines TRBV6-5 with TRBJ2-5; D may be TRBD1 (5 bases). Sequencing was performed on PBMCs or T cells enriched from blood (not recorded which). The CDR3 DNA reads as TGTGCCAGTGGGGCCGGCGAGGACCAAGAGACCCAGTACTTC. Its protein product is CASGAGEDQETQYF.